This T cell receptor (beta chain) was documented in a study of long-term antiretroviral therapy in people with HIV. At survey level, the immunoSEQ assay was run in its v3.0 version. Generated by immunoSEQ multiplex PCR, the TCRdb table keeps only in-frame clones and is missing some. The sample holds tens of thousands of clones, around 86% seen once. This clonotype originated in a man aged 18 to 29 with HIV. The sample consisted of unsorted PBMCs, taken 1 year after starting antiretroviral therapy.

In DNA form, the CDR3 reads TGTGCCAGCAGTTACAGCCAAGTGAACACTGAAGCTTTCTTT. This encodes CASSYSQVNTEAFF. The rearrangement joins TRBV2 to TRBJ1-1; D not certain. V was cut by 5 bases and J by 0 bases, with 10 bases left in between. Per germline, CDR1 SNHLY and CDR2 FYNNEI. The CDR3 has 14 amino acids.